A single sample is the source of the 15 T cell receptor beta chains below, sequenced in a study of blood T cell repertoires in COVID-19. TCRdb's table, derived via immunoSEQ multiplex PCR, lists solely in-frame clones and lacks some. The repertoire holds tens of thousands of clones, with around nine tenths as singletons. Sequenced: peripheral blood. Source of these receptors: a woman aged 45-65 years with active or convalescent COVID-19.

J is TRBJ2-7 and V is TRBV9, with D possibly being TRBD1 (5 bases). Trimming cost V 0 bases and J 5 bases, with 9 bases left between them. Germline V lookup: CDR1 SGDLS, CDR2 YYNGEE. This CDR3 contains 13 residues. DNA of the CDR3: TGTGCCAGCAGCGTAGAACAGGACCACGAGCAGTACTTC. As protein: CASSVEQDHEQYF.

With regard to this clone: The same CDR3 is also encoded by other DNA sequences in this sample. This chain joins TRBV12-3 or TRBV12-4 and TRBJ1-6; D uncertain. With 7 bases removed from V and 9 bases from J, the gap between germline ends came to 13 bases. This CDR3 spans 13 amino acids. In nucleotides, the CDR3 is TGTGCCAGCAAGCCTGAGGGTAGTTCACCCCTCCACTTT. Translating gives CASKPEGSSPLHF.

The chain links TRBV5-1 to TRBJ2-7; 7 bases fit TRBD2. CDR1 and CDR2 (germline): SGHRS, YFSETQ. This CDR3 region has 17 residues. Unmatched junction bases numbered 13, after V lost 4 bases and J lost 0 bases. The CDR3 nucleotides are TGCGCCAGCAGCCATGGACTAGGAGGATTAGGCTCCTACGAGCAGTACTTC. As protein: CASSHGLGGLGSYEQYF.

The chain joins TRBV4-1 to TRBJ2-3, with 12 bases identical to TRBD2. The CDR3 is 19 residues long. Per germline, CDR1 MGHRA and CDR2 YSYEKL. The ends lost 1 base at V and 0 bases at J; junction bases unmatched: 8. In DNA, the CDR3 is TGCGCCAGCAGCCAAGTGGGACTAGCGGGTGGGATCAGCACAGATACGCAGTATTTT. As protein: CASSQVGLAGGISTDTQYF.

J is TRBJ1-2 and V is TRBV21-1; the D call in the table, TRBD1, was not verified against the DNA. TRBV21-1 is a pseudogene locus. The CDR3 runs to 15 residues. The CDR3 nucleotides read TGTGCCAGCAAGACAGGGGAGACCCTTAACTATGGCTACACCTTC. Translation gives CASKTGETLNYGYTF.

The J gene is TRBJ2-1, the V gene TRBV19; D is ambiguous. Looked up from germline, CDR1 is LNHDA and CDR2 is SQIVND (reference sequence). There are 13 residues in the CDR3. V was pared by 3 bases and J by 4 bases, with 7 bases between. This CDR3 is CASSIQNYNEQFF. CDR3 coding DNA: TGTGCCAGTAGTATCCAGAATTACAATGAGCAGTTCTTC.

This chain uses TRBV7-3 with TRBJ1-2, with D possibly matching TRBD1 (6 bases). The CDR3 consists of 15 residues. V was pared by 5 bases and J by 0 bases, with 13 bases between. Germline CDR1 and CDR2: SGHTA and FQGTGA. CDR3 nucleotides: TGTGCCAGCAGCCGAATACGGACAGCTAACTATGGCTACACCTTC. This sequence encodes CASSRIRTANYGYTF.

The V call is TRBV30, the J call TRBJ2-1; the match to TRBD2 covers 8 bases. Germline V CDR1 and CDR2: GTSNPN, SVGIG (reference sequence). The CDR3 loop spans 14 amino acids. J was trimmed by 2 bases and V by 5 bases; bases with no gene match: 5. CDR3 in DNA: TGTGCCTGGCGGGGGGGCGGGGCCTACAATGAGCAGTTCTTC. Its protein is CAWRGGGAYNEQFF. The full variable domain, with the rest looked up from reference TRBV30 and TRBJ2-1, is SQTIHQWPATLVQPVGSPLSLECTVEGTSNPNLYWYRQAAGRGLQLLFYSVGIGQISSEVPQNLSASRPQDRQFILSSKKLLLSDSGFYLCAWRGGGAYNEQFFGPGTRLTVL.

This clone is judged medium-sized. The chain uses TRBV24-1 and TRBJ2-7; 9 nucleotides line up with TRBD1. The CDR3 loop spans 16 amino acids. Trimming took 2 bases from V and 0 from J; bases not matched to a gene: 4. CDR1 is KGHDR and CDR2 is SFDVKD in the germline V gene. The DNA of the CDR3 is TGTGCCACCAGTGATTGGGGGACAGGGTGCTCCTACGAGCAGTACTTC. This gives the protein CATSDWGTGCSYEQYF.

The CDR3 spells CASSISASGRHEQYF. As DNA, the CDR3 is TGTGCCAGTAGTATCTCGGCTAGCGGGAGGCACGAGCAGTACTTC. The chain has TRBV19 and TRBJ2-7; 11 positions match TRBD2. Per germline, CDR1 LNHDA and CDR2 SQIVND (reference sequence). The CDR3 length is 15 residues. J gave up 5 bases and V 3 bases, and 6 bases lay outside the gene matches.

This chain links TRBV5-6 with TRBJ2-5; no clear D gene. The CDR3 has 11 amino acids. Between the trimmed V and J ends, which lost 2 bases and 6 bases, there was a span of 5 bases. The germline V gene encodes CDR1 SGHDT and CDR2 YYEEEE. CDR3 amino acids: CASSFQKTQYF. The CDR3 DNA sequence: TGTGCCAGCAGCTTTCAGAAGACCCAGTACTTC.

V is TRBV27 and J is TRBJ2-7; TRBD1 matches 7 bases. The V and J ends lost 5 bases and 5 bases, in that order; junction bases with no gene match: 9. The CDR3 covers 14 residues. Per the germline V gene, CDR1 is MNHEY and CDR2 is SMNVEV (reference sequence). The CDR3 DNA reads TGTGCCAGCAGTAACAGGGACAGATTGGACGAGCAGTACTTC. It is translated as CASSNRDRLDEQYF.

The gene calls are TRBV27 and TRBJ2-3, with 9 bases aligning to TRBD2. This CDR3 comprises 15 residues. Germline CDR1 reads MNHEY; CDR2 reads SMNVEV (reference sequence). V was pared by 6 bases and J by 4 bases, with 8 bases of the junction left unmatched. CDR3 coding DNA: TGTGCCAGCAGCCCCTATAGCGGGAGTGCAGATACGCAGTATTTT. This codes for CASSPYSGSADTQYF.

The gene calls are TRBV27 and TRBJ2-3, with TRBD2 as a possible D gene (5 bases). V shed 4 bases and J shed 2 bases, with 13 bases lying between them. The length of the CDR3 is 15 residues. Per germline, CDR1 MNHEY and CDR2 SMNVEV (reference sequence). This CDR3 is CASSSEVPPTDTQYF. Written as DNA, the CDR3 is TGTGCCAGCAGTTCGGAGGTCCCTCCCACAGATACGCAGTATTTT.

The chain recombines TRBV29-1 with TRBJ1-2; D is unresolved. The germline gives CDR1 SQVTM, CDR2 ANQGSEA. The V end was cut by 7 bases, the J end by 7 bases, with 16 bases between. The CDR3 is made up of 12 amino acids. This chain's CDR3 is CSAAETQSGYTF. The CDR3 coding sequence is TGCAGCGCCGCTGAAACTCAATCTGGCTACACCTTC.